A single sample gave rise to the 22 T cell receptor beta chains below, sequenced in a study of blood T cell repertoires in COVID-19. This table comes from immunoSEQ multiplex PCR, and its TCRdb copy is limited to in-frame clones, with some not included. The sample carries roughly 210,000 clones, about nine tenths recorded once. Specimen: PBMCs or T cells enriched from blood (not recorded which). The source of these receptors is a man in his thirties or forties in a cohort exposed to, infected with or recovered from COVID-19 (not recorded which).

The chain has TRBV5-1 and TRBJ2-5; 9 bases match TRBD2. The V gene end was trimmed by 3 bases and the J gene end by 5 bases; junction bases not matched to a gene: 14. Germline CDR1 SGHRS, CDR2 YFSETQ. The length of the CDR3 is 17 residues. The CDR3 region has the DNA TGCGCCAGCAGCTCCGGAGCGTCTAGCGGGAATCTGGAGACCCAGTACTTC. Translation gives CASSSGASSGNLETQYF.

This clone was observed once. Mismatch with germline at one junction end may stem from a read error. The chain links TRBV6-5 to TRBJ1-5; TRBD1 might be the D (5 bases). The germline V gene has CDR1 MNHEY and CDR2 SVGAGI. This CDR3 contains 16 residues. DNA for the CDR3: TGTGCCAGCAGTTACGGGGCAGAAAGGAGCAGTCAGCCCCAGCATTTT. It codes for CASSYGAERSSQPQHF.

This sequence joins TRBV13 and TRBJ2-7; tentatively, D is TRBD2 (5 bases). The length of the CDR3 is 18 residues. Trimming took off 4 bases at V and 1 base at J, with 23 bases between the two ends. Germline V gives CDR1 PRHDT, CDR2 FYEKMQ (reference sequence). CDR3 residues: CASSWTSLGGYPSYEQYF. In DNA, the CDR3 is TGTGCCAGCAGCTGGACTTCACTTGGAGGTTACCCATCCTACGAGCAGTACTTC.

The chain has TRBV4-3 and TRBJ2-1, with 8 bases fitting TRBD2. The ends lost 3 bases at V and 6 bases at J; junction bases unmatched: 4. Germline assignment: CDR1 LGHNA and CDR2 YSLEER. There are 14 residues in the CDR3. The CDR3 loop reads CASSHRGTSNEQFF. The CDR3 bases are TGCGCCAGCAGCCACCGTGGGACTAGCAATGAGCAGTTCTTC.

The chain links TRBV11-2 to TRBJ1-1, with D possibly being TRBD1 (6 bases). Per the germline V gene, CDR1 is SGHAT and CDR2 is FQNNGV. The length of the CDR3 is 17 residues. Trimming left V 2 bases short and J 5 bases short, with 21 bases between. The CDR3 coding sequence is TGTGCCAGCAGCTTACGTCTTGGGGGGGGCCGGCGAACTGAAGCTTTCTTT. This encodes CASSLRLGGGRRTEAFF.

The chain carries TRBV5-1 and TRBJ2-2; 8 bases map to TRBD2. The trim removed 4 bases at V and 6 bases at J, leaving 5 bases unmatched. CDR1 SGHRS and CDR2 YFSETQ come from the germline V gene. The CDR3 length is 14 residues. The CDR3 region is CASSPTLAAGELFF. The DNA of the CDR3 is TGCGCCAGCAGCCCTACACTAGCGGCCGGGGAGCTGTTTTTT.

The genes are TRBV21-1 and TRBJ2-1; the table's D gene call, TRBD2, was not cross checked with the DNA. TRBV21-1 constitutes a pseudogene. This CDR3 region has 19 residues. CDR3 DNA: TGTGCCAGCAGCAAAACCTTCATTATAGCGGGAGGGGCCTACAATGAGCAGTTCTTC. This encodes CASSKTFIIAGGAYNEQFF.

CDR3 in DNA: TGTGCCAGCAGCGTAGGATTAGCGGGAGTGGCCGGGGAGCTGTTTTTT. Its protein is CASSVGLAGVAGELFF. This chain uses TRBV9 with TRBJ2-2; the match to TRBD2 covers 9 bases. The junction had 6 bases not matched to a gene; V was cut back by 0 bases and J by 6 bases. Germline-derived CDR1 and CDR2 are SGDLS and YYNGEE. The CDR3 totals 16 residues.

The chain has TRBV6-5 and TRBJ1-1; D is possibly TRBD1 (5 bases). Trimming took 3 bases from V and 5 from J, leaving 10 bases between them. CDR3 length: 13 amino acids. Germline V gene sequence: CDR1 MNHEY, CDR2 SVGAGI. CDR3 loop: CASSYQGVTEAFF. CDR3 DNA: TGTGCCAGCAGTTATCAGGGCGTAACTGAAGCTTTCTTT.

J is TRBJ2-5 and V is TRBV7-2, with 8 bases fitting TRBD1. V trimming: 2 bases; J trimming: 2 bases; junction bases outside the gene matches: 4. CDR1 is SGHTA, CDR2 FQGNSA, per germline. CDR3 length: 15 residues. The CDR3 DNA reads TGTGCCAGCAGCTTATACCAGGGGGCGCAAGAGACCCAGTACTTC. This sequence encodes CASSLYQGAQETQYF.

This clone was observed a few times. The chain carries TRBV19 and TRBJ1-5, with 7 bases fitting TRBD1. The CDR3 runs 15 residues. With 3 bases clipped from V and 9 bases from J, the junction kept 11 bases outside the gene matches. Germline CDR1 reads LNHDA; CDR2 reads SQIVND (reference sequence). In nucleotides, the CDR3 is TGTGCCAGTAGTATTTCGGCCAGGGGGGATGGGCCCCAGCATTTT. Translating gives CASSISARGDGPQHF.

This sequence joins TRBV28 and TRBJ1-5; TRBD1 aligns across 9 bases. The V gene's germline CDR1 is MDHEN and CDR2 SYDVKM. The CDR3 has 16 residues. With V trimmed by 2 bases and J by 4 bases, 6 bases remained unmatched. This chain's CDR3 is CASSLPPGQGNQPQHF. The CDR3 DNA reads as TGTGCCAGCAGTTTACCCCCGGGACAGGGAAATCAGCCCCAGCATTTT.

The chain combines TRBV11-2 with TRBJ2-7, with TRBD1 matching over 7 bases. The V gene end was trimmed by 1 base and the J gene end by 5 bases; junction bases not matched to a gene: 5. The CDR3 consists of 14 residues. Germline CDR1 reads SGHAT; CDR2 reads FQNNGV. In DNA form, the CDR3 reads TGTGCCAGCAGCTTAGGACAGGGTAGACACGAGCAGTACTTC. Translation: CASSLGQGRHEQYF.

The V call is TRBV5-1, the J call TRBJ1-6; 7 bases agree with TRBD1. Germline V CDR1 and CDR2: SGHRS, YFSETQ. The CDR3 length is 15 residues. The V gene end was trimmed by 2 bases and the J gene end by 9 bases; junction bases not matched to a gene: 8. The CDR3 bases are TGCGCCAGCAGCTTTACCGGGACAGAAAGTTCACCCCTCCACTTT. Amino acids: CASSFTGTESSPLHF.

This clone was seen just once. The CDR3 DNA reads as TGTGCCAGCAGTTACACACAGGGGAACTATGGCTACACCTTC. Protein: CASSYTQGNYGYTF. J is TRBJ1-2 and V is TRBV6-5, with TRBD1 matching 7 bases. Germline-derived CDR1 and CDR2 are MNHEY and SVGAGI. This CDR3 region has 14 residues. V dropped 2 bases and J dropped 2; count of bases not matched to a gene: 2.

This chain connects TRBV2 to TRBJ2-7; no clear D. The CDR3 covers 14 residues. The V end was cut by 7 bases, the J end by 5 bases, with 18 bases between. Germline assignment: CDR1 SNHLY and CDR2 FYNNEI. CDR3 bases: TGTGCCAGCACCTCGGTGAGACAAATCAACGAGCAGTACTTC. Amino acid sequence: CASTSVRQINEQYF.

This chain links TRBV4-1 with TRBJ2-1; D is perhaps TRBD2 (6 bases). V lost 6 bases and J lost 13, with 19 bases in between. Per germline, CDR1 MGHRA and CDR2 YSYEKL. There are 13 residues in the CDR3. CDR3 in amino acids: CASSLEEAGLQFF. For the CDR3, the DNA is TGCGCCAGCAGTCTAGAAGAGGCAGGACTACAGTTCTTC.

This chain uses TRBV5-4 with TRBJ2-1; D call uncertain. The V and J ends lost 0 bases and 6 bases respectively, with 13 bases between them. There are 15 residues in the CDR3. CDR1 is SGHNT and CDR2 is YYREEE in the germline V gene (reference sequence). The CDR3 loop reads CASSLEARSINEQFF. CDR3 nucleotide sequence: TGTGCCAGCAGCTTGGAGGCCAGGTCAATCAATGAGCAGTTCTTC. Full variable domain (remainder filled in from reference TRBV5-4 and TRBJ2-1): ETGVTQSPTHLIKTRGQQVTLRCSSQSGHNTVSWYQQALGQGPQFIFQYYREEENGRGNFPPRFSGLQFPNYSSELNVNALELDDSALYLCASSLEARSINEQFFGPGTRLTVL.

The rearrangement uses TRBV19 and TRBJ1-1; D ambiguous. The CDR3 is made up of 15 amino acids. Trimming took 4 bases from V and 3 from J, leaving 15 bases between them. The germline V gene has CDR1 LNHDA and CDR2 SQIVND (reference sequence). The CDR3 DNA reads TGTGCCAGTAGTAGAGTACCCTCCGTTTACACTGAAGCTTTCTTT. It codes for CASSRVPSVYTEAFF.

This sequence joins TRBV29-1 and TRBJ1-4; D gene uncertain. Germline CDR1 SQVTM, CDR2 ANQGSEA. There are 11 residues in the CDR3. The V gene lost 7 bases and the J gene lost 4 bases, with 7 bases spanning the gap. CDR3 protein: CSGRYNEKLFF. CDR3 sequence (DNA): TGCAGCGGGCGGTATAATGAAAAACTGTTTTTT. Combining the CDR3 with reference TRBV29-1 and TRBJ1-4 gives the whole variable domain SAVISQKPSRDICQRGTSLTIQCQVDSQVTMMFWYRQQPGQSLTLIATANQGSEATYESGFVIDKFPISRPNLTFSTLTVSNMSPEDSSIYLCSGRYNEKLFFGSGTQLSVL.

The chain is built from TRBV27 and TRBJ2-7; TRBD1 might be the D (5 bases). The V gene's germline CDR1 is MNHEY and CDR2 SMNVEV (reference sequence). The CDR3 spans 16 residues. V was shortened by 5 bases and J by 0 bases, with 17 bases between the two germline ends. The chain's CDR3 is CASSMETATSSYEQYF. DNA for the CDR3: TGTGCCAGCAGTATGGAGACAGCGACGAGCTCCTACGAGCAGTACTTC.

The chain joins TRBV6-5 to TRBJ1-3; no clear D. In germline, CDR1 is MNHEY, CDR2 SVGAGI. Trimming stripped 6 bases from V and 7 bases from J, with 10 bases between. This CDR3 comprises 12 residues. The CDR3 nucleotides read TGTGCCAGCAGAACCTCCGAGAACACCATATATTTT. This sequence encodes CASRTSENTIYF.